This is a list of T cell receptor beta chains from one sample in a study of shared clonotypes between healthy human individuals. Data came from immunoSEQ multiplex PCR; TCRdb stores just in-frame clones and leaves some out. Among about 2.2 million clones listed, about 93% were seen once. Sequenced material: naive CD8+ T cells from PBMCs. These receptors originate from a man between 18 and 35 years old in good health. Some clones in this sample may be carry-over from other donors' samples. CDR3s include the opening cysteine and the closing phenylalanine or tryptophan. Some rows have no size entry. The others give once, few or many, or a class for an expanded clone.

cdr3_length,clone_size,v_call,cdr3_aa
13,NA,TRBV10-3,CAISDQGPYGYTF
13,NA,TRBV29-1,CSVWTGLNTEAFF
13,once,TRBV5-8,CASSILSYNEQFF
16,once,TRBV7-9,CASSLAQPTPNYGYTF
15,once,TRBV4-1,CASSQVPGIDYGYTF
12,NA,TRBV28,CASSFHEETQYF
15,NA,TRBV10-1,CASSESEQGEGEQYF
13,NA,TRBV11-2,CASSPAGSRKLFF
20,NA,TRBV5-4,CASSSSRTSGRSGVYNEQFF
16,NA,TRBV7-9,CASSSAPGLPTYEQYF
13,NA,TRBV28,CASGGEGQETQYF
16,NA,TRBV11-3,CASSLRVAGSYNEQFF
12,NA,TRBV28,CASMDGEETQYF
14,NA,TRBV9,CASSVGDTYNEQFF
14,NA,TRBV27,CASSLSPRSYEQYF
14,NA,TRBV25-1,CASSNRLAAYEQYF
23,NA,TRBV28,CASSLSLGAGTSGIPTTYYEQYF
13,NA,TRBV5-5,CASSLPTGVGQYF
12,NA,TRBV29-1,CSVQGMEETQYF
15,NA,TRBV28,CASSWIRSSGNTIYF